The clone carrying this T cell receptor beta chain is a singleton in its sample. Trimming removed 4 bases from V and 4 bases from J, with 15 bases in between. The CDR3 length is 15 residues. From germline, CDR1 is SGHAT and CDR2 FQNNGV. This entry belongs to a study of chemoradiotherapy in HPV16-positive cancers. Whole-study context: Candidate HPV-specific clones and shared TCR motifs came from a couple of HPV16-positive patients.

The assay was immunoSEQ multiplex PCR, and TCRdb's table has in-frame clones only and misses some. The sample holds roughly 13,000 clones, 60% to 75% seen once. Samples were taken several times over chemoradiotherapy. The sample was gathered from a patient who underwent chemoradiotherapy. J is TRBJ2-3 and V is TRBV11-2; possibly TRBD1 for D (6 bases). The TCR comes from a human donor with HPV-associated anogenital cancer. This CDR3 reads CASSSRDKEPDTQYF. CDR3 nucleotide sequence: TGTGCCAGCAGCTCCCGGGACAAGGAGCCAGATACGCAGTATTTT. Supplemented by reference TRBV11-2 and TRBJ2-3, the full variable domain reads EAGVAQSPRYKIIEKRQSVAFWCNPISGHATLYWYQQILGQGPKLLIQFQNNGVVDDSQLPKDRFSAERLKGVDSTLKIQPAKLEDSAVYLCASSSRDKEPDTQYFGPGTRLTVL.